This passage covers 27 T cell receptor beta chains from one sample sequenced in a study of cytomegalovirus exposure and HLA in healthy donors. The PCR ran on 60 Vbeta and 13 Jbeta primers. The data were produced by immunoSEQ multiplex PCR, yet TCRdb's version contains in-frame clones alone and is incomplete. The data show about 190,000 clones, approximately 75% seen once. The sample consisted of PBMCs. The receptors derive from a man younger than 45 in good health and CMV-seropositive.

The chain joins TRBV5-4 to TRBJ2-5; 12 bases map to TRBD1. In germline, CDR1 is SGHNT, CDR2 YYREEE (reference sequence). With 0 bases clipped from V and 12 bases from J, the junction kept 6 bases outside the gene matches. The CDR3 length is 14 residues. CDR3 sequence reads: CASSLEAGQGAEYF. The CDR3 DNA reads TGTGCCAGCAGCTTGGAGGCGGGACAGGGGGCCGAGTACTTC.

The chain uses TRBV18 and TRBJ1-2; possibly TRBD1 for D (6 bases). This CDR3 is built from 13 residues. Germline V gene data show CDR1 as KGHSH and CDR2 as LQKENI. Trimming removed 4 bases at V and 2 bases at J, with 8 bases between. The CDR3 DNA is TGTGCCAGCTCACTCGGACAGAACTATGGCTACACCTTC. Encoded protein: CASSLGQNYGYTF. The entire variable domain, with the rest obtained from reference TRBV18 and TRBJ1-2, is as follows: NAGVMQNPRHLVRRRGQEARLRCSPMKGHSHVYWYRQLPEEGLKFMVYLQKENIIDESGMPKERFSAEFPKEGPSILRIQQVVRGDSAAYFCASSLGQNYGYTFGSGTRLTVV.

V gene TRBV6-6 combines with J gene TRBJ2-7, with TRBD2 identical over 12 bases. V gave up 2 bases and J gave up 2 bases; unmatched junction bases: 4. Germline assignment: CDR1 MNHNY and CDR2 SVGAGI (reference sequence). The CDR3 is 16 amino acids. This CDR3 is CASSYGRLAGAYEQYF. DNA of the CDR3: TGTGCCAGCAGTTACGGGCGACTAGCGGGGGCCTACGAGCAGTACTTC.

V gene TRBV6-1 combines with J gene TRBJ2-2; perhaps TRBD2 as D (5 bases). Germline V lookup: CDR1 MNHNS, CDR2 SASEGT. The CDR3 length is 14 residues. Trimming pared 9 bases from V and 4 bases from J, leaving 15 bases between. The CDR3 DNA is TGTGCCAGTTATTGGAGCGGAGGCACCGGGGAGCTGTTTTTT. Residues: CASYWSGGTGELFF.

V is TRBV6-6 and J is TRBJ1-2; D possibly corresponds to TRBD1 (5 bases). Trimming removed 2 bases from V and 4 bases from J, with 11 bases in between. The length of the CDR3 is 14 residues. Germline V CDR1 and CDR2: MNHNY, SVGAGI (reference sequence). CDR3 DNA sequence: TGTGCCAGCAGTTACGGGGCGGGGGGCTATGGCTACACCTTC. Residues: CASSYGAGGYGYTF.

V usage is TRBV4-3 and J usage is TRBJ2-1; 8 bases are shared with TRBD2. Germline CDR1 and CDR2: LGHNA and YSLEER. V dropped 0 bases and J dropped 4; count of bases not matched to a gene: 11. The CDR3 is 18 residues long. CDR3 sequence reads: CASSQDPGGAASYNEQFF. DNA of the CDR3: TGCGCCAGCAGCCAAGATCCGGGGGGGGCCGCGTCGTACAATGAGCAGTTCTTC.

This clone was counted a single time. The chain joins TRBV5-4 to TRBJ1-2; 8 bases line up with TRBD1. This CDR3 contains 14 residues. Germline V gene data show CDR1 as SGHNT and CDR2 as YYREEE (reference sequence). V was pared by 0 bases and J by 8 bases, with 6 bases of the junction left unmatched. The CDR3 sequence: CASSLEDRVSGYTF. CDR3 sequence (DNA): TGTGCCAGCAGCTTGGAGGACAGGGTCAGCGGCTACACCTTC.

The gene calls are TRBV4-3 and TRBJ1-1; D not certain. V gave up 4 bases and J gave up 4 bases, with 10 bases separating them. Per germline, CDR1 LGHNA and CDR2 YSLEER. CDR3 length: 13 amino acids. CDR3 amino acids: CASSPPRVTEAFF. The CDR3 DNA reads TGCGCCAGCAGCCCCCCCCGTGTCACTGAAGCTTTCTTT.

The chain combines TRBV6-5 with TRBJ2-1; no clear D. Per germline, CDR1 MNHEY and CDR2 SVGAGI. The V and J ends lost 0 bases and 9 bases respectively, with 9 bases between them. The CDR3 has 13 residues. CDR3 sequence: CASSYSTAGEQFF. The CDR3 DNA follows: TGTGCCAGCAGTTACTCTACCGCCGGTGAGCAGTTCTTC.

The chain combines TRBV28 with TRBJ2-7; TRBD1 matches 8 bases. The CDR3 loop spans 13 amino acids. The V segment lost 6 bases and the J segment 6 bases; nucleotides outside the gene matches: 7. Germline V CDR1 and CDR2: MDHEN, SYDVKM. CDR3 sequence (DNA): TGTGCCAGCAGCTCGGACAGGGACGGCGAGCAGTACTTC. It is translated as CASSSDRDGEQYF. The whole variable domain, remainder taken from reference TRBV28 and TRBJ2-7, is DVKVTQSSRYLVKRTGEKVFLECVQDMDHENMFWYRQDPGLGLRLIYFSYDVKMKEKGDIPEGYSVSREKKERFSLILESASTNQTSMYLCASSSDRDGEQYFGPGTRLTVT.

The chain is built from TRBV25-1 and TRBJ2-7, with TRBD1 identical over 7 bases. The CDR3 has 16 amino acids. Germline V gene lookup returns CDR1 MGHDK and CDR2 SYGVNS. V dropped 4 bases and J dropped 2; count of bases not matched to a gene: 11. The CDR3 loop is CASSGPGRGTPYEQYF. In DNA form, the CDR3 reads TGTGCCAGCAGTGGGCCAGGCAGGGGGACCCCCTACGAGCAGTACTTC.

The CDR3 DNA sequence: TGTGCCTGGACCAGGGACACGAGCTCCTACAATGAGCAGTTCTTC. This encodes CAWTRDTSSYNEQFF. The chain employs TRBV30 and TRBJ2-1; a weak D match, TRBD1 (6 bases). CDR3 length: 15 residues. Trimming took off 4 bases at V and 0 bases at J, with 13 bases between the two ends. The germline gives CDR1 GTSNPN, CDR2 SVGIG (reference sequence).

CDR3 region: CASSEGGQGYEQYF. In nucleotides, the CDR3 is TGTGCCAGCAGTGAAGGGGGACAGGGCTACGAGCAGTACTTC. J is TRBJ2-7 and V is TRBV2, with TRBD1 matching 9 bases. The germline V gene has CDR1 SNHLY and CDR2 FYNNEI. Trimming cost V 1 base and J 3 bases; bases outside gene matches: 1. The CDR3 length is 14 residues.

The chain recombines TRBV4-2 with TRBJ2-5, with 10 bases fitting TRBD1. The germline V gene encodes CDR1 LGHNA and CDR2 YNFKEQ. Germline trimming cut 5 bases from V and 4 bases from J; bases unmatched to any gene: 10. This CDR3 is built from 16 residues. The CDR3 nucleotides are TGTGCCAGCAGCGCGAGCGGGACAGGGGTTTTAGAGACCCAGTACTTC. This translates into CASSASGTGVLETQYF.

The chain employs TRBV28 and TRBJ1-2; 11 nucleotides agree with TRBD1. The V gene's germline CDR1 is MDHEN and CDR2 SYDVKM. After removal of 3 bases from V and 7 bases from J, the junction contained 1 base not matched to a gene. This CDR3 is 13 amino acids long. CDR3 bases: TGTGCCAGCAGTTTGGACAGGGGGCTTGGCTACACCTTC. Its translation is CASSLDRGLGYTF.

The chain joins TRBV2 to TRBJ1-2; no reliable D call. The CDR3 is made up of 13 amino acids. CDR1 is SNHLY, CDR2 FYNNEI, per germline. V was pared by 3 bases and J by 8 bases, with 13 bases between. The DNA for the CDR3 is TGTGCCAGCAGTGAGTCTGATGGCGGGGGCTACACCTTC. Protein sequence: CASSESDGGGYTF.

The table lists this clone with a count of one. The genes are TRBV27 and TRBJ1-1; a possible D gene is TRBD1 (5 bases). Germline assignment: CDR1 MNHEY and CDR2 SMNVEV (reference sequence). Trimming removed 3 bases at V and 3 bases at J, with 14 bases between. The CDR3 is made up of 15 amino acids. The CDR3 spells CASSFLAGPHTEAFF. For the CDR3, the DNA is TGTGCCAGCAGTTTCCTTGCGGGGCCCCACACTGAAGCTTTCTTT.

V is TRBV5-6 and J is TRBJ1-1; the D gene is possibly TRBD1 (6 bases). CDR3 length: 13 residues. Germline V gives CDR1 SGHDT, CDR2 YYEEEE. Trimming removed 4 bases from V and 7 bases from J, with 14 bases in between. The CDR3 spells CASSLRGGVEAFF. In DNA form, the CDR3 reads TGTGCCAGCAGCCTCAGGGGAGGGGTTGAAGCTTTCTTT.

The CDR3 bases are TGTGCCAGCAGCCACCCGGGGACTAGCGGGAGTTACGAGCAGTACTTC. As protein: CASSHPGTSGSYEQYF. This chain links TRBV7-8 with TRBJ2-7, with TRBD2 matching 14 bases. Germline V lookup: CDR1 SGHVS, CDR2 FQNEAQ. This CDR3 is 16 amino acids long. With V trimmed by 5 bases and J by 4 bases, 7 bases remained unmatched.

Turning to this clone: Different DNA sequences within this sample yield the same CDR3. V is TRBV5-1 and J is TRBJ1-5; D possibly corresponds to TRBD1 (5 bases). V gave up 4 bases and J gave up 4 bases, with 9 bases separating them. This CDR3 has 13 amino acids. Germline V lookup: CDR1 SGHRS, CDR2 YFSETQ. The CDR3 region has the DNA TGCGCCAGCAGCCCGGAGGGGAATCAGCCCCAGCATTTT. Encoded protein: CASSPEGNQPQHF.

The chain couples TRBV6-6 to TRBJ2-7, with 10 bases identical to TRBD2. Germline CDR1 and CDR2: MNHNY and SVGAGI (reference sequence). The CDR3 sequence is 14 residues long. V lost 10 bases and J lost 1; bases outside the gene matches: 7. The CDR3: CATTASGSSYEQYF. CDR3 bases: TGTGCCACGACTGCTAGCGGGAGTTCCTACGAGCAGTACTTC.

A note on this clone: The junction shows a germline mismatch at one end, possibly a read error. This sequence joins TRBV7-9 and TRBJ2-7, with TRBD1 identical over 10 bases. The CDR3 runs to 15 residues. Germline V gives CDR1 SEHNR, CDR2 FQNEAQ (reference sequence). Here the CDR3 DNA reads TGTTCCAGCAGCGATCCGGGACAGGGGTATCACGAGCAGTACTTC. It encodes CSSSDPGQGYHEQYF.

This sequence joins TRBV5-6 and TRBJ1-2; D call uncertain. With 4 bases removed from V and 8 bases from J, the gap between germline ends came to 12 bases. The CDR3 runs 12 residues. Per the germline V gene, CDR1 is SGHDT and CDR2 is YYEEEE. The CDR3 DNA is TGTGCCAGCAGCCAAGAGACATGGGGCTACACCTTC. Amino acids: CASSQETWGYTF.

The chain has TRBV4-1 and TRBJ2-1; D possibly corresponds to TRBD2 (5 bases). V lost 1 base and J lost 7, with 14 bases in between. CDR1 MGHRA and CDR2 YSYEKL come from the germline V gene. The CDR3 loop spans 15 amino acids. The CDR3 loop reads CASSQGVASGNEQFF. The CDR3 nucleotides are TGCGCCAGCAGCCAAGGGGTAGCGTCGGGAAATGAGCAGTTCTTC.

The chain combines TRBV7-9 with TRBJ1-2; 7 nucleotides line up with TRBD1. Losses at the gene ends were 2 bases for V and 8 bases for J; bases not matched to a gene: 11. CDR1 is SEHNR, CDR2 FQNEAQ, per germline (reference sequence). The CDR3 contains 15 residues. The DNA for the CDR3 is TGTGCCAGCAGCTTATCCCGGGACAGTGGGAAAGGCTACACCTTC. It encodes CASSLSRDSGKGYTF. Using reference TRBV7-9 and TRBJ1-2 for the parts outside the CDR3, the full variable domain is DTGVSQNPRHKITKRGQNVTFRCDPISEHNRLYWYRQTLGQGPEFLTYFQNEAQLEKSRLLSDRFSAERPKGSFSTLEIQRTEQGDSAMYLCASSLSRDSGKGYTFGSGTRLTVV.

The rearrangement joins TRBV6-1 to TRBJ2-3; unclear D gene. V lost 10 bases, J lost 2 bases, and 16 bases lay in between. CDR1 and CDR2 (germline): MNHNS, SASEGT. The CDR3 is 14 amino acids. The CDR3 spells CAKGGLTHTDTQYF. CDR3 nucleotides: TGTGCCAAAGGCGGCCTTACCCACACAGATACGCAGTATTTT.

The genes are TRBV6-5 and TRBJ2-2; D not certain. Germline-derived CDR1 and CDR2 are MNHEY and SVGAGI. CDR3 size: 14 residues. Trimming took 5 bases from V and 6 from J, leaving 13 bases between them. CDR3 coding DNA: TGTGCCAGCAGTCTACCCCGGTCGGCCGGGGAGCTGTTTTTT. Translation: CASSLPRSAGELFF.